This T cell receptor (beta chain) is drawn from a study of cytomegalovirus exposure and HLA in healthy donors. Across the whole study: Assignment to the Caucasian-associated ancestry cluster applied to more than 75% of the approximately 400 genotyped donors. Study-wide results and limits: Reports state that TCR beta sequences accurately predicted most subjects' HLA-A and HLA-B alleles.

Though nominally healthy at sampling, donors likely had unrecorded immune exposures. This clone has a handful of counts. The target antigen is unknown. The PCR was carried out with 60 Vbeta primers and 13 Jbeta primers. Using immunoSEQ multiplex PCR, the repertoire was profiled, and TCRdb retains in-frame clones only, with some absent. The data hold about 140,000 clones, with more than 60% observed a single time. Trimming stripped 6 bases from V and 3 bases from J, with 23 bases between. The CDR3 covers 17 residues. Germline values: CDR1 MDHEN, CDR2 SYDVKM. Sequenced input: PBMCs. This receptor was obtained from a male donor in good health and CMV-seronegative. The chain is built from TRBV28 and TRBJ2-5; a possible D gene is TRBD2 (6 bases). In DNA form, the CDR3 reads TGTGCCAGCAGCTATCCCTGGGGGGTGTTGTCCAAAGAGACCCAGTACTTC. Its translation is CASSYPWGVLSKETQYF.